This TCR beta chain was obtained from a study of cytomegalovirus exposure and HLA in healthy donors. Study observations and caveats: Later analysis identified a missense DCLRE1C variant that was linked to TCR beta V- and J-gene trimming.

As for this clone: Its target is unknown.

The germline CDR1 and CDR2 sequences are MNHNY and SVGAGI (reference sequence). Trimming stripped 6 bases from V and 3 bases from J, with 20 bases between. The CDR3 is 16 residues long. Healthy people donating bone marrow made up the donors. The PCR was carried out with 60 Vbeta primers and 13 Jbeta primers. Here immunoSEQ multiplex PCR was the method, and the copy in TCRdb shows in-frame clones only, minus some. The table has some 150,000 clones, over 70% seen once. This chain connects TRBV6-6 to TRBJ1-1; D might be TRBD1 (5 bases). The sequencing input was PBMCs. The receptor's source is a man aged 18 to 30 in good health and CMV-seropositive. The CDR3 here is CASRHGRWGVDTEAFF. CDR3 coding DNA: TGTGCCAGCAGACACGGGCGGTGGGGGGTGGACACTGAAGCTTTCTTT.